What follows are 27 T cell receptor beta chains derived from one specimen sequenced in a study of control samples from healthy donors and cancer patients. Data came from immunoSEQ multiplex PCR; TCRdb stores just in-frame clones and leaves some out. The table records over 150,000 clones, approximately 96% of them present only once. Sequencing input: blood. Every receptor here comes from a woman in her twenties or thirties in good health.

The chain is built from TRBV2 and TRBJ1-1; 10 bases align to TRBD1. The CDR3 totals 13 residues. Losses at the gene ends were 11 bases for V and 5 bases for J; bases not matched to a gene: 8. Germline V gene sequence: CDR1 SNHLY, CDR2 FYNNEI. The CDR3 spells CAARDRGQTEAFF. CDR3 in DNA: TGTGCCGCAAGAGACAGGGGGCAAACTGAAGCTTTCTTT.

This sequence joins TRBV27 and TRBJ2-1; 9 bases align to TRBD1. The length of the CDR3 is 15 residues. The V and J ends lost 6 bases and 12 bases, in that order; junction bases with no gene match: 15. Germline CDR1 is MNHEY and CDR2 is SMNVEV (reference sequence). The CDR3 DNA reads as TGTGCCAGCAGGACCGGGACAGGGTTCGGTGGGGTGCAGTTCTTC. This sequence encodes CASRTGTGFGGVQFF.

CDR3 region: CASSRALSPHLYEQYF. CDR3 DNA: TGTGCCAGCAGTCGAGCCCTTAGTCCACACCTCTACGAGCAGTACTTC. This chain uses TRBV28 with TRBJ2-7; D is undetermined. The CDR3 covers 16 residues. The V gene lost 5 bases and the J gene lost 3 bases, with 20 bases spanning the gap. Germline V CDR1 and CDR2: MDHEN, SYDVKM. Based on the CDR3 plus reference TRBV28 and TRBJ2-7, the full variable domain is DVKVTQSSRYLVKRTGEKVFLECVQDMDHENMFWYRQDPGLGLRLIYFSYDVKMKEKGDIPEGYSVSREKKERFSLILESASTNQTSMYLCASSRALSPHLYEQYFGPGTRLTVT.

The chain has TRBV3-1 (or the pseudogene TRBV3-2) and TRBJ1-4; D is ambiguous. The CDR3 is 15 amino acids. Between the trimmed V and J ends, which lost 3 bases and 5 bases, there was a span of 13 bases. Germline V gives CDR1 LGHDT, CDR2 YNNKEL (reference sequence). The CDR3, as DNA: TGTGCCAGCAGCCAGGCAGGCCAGACCAATGAAAAACTGTTTTTT. This gives the protein CASSQAGQTNEKLFF.

This chain connects TRBV7-9 to TRBJ2-3, with TRBD2 matching over 7 bases. The CDR3 is made up of 16 amino acids. Germline V gene data show CDR1 as SEHNR and CDR2 as FQNEAQ (reference sequence). Unmatched junction bases numbered 10, after V lost 6 bases and J lost 1 base. CDR3 nucleotide sequence: TGTGCCAGCAGTCCCCCCCGGGGGAGGGGCACAGATACGCAGTATTTT. This gives the protein CASSPPRGRGTDTQYF.

This rearrangement joins TRBV4-1 to TRBJ1-2; 9 nucleotides match TRBD1. CDR1 MGHRA and CDR2 YSYEKL come from the germline V gene. This CDR3 contains 15 residues. V lost 3 bases, J lost 8 bases, and 10 bases stayed unmatched. This CDR3 is CASSQTPGQGFGYTF. The CDR3 DNA sequence: TGCGCCAGCAGCCAGACCCCGGGACAGGGTTTCGGCTACACCTTC.

J is TRBJ2-3 and V is TRBV5-8; 7 nucleotides agree with TRBD2. This CDR3 is built from 15 residues. Trimming at V came to 0 bases and at J to 6 bases, leaving 7 bases not matched to a gene. CDR1 SGHTS and CDR2 YDEGEE come from the germline V gene. The CDR3 is CASSLASTAGDTQYF. The CDR3 DNA is TGTGCCAGCAGCTTGGCCTCTACAGCGGGGGATACGCAGTATTTT.

The chain combines TRBV21-1 with TRBJ2-3; the DNA was not compared with TRBD2, the D call given in the table. TRBV21-1 is a documented pseudogene. This CDR3 has 21 residues. CDR3 residues: CASSKGGKKSLAGGITDTQYF. CDR3 nucleotide sequence: TGTGCCAGCAGCAAAGGGGGGAAGAAAAGTCTAGCGGGAGGAATCACAGATACGCAGTATTTT.

The rearrangement joins TRBV6-5 to TRBJ1-2; 8 bases map to TRBD1. Germline CDR1 is MNHEY and CDR2 is SVGAGI. CDR3 length: 16 residues. V gave up 4 bases and J gave up 7 bases; unmatched junction bases: 14. Here the CDR3 DNA reads TGTGCCAGCAGTTTTCCGGGACAGGCCTCCTGGTCTGGCTACACCTTC. It encodes CASSFPGQASWSGYTF.

The chain links TRBV6-6 to TRBJ1-5; D is undetermined. V lost 2 bases to trimming and J lost 3 bases, with 11 bases between them. The CDR3 is 15 amino acids. Germline values: CDR1 MNHNY, CDR2 SVGAGI (reference sequence). This CDR3 is CASSYLPASNQPQHF. The CDR3 DNA is TGTGCCAGCAGTTACCTGCCCGCCTCCAATCAGCCCCAGCATTTT.

This chain links TRBV25-1 with TRBJ1-1; tentative D call: TRBD1 (6 bases). V lost 2 bases and J 1 base, leaving 8 bases between the germline ends. From germline, CDR1 is MGHDK and CDR2 SYGVNS. The CDR3 length is 14 residues. CDR3 in amino acids: CASSEMDRNTEAFF. CDR3 nucleotide sequence: TGTGCCAGCAGTGAAATGGACAGGAACACTGAAGCTTTCTTT. Together with reference TRBV25-1 and TRBJ1-1, the CDR3 gives the full variable domain: EADIYQTPRYLVIGTGKKITLECSQTMGHDKMYWYQQDPGMELHLIHYSYGVNSTEKGDLSSESTVSRIRTEHFPLTLESARPSHTSQYLCASSEMDRNTEAFFGQGTRLTVV.

This chain joins TRBV5-1 and TRBJ2-1, with 9 bases fitting TRBD2. The CDR3 consists of 16 residues. Germline lookup yields CDR1 SGHRS and CDR2 YFSETQ. J was trimmed by 9 bases and V by 0 bases; bases with no gene match: 10. The CDR3 loop reads CASSLDTSGHAAEQFF. In DNA form, the CDR3 reads TGCGCCAGCAGCTTGGATACTAGCGGGCACGCCGCTGAGCAGTTCTTC.

The V and J genes are TRBV5-1 and TRBJ2-2; D is unclear. CDR1 and CDR2 from the germline V gene are SGHRS and YFSETQ. Trimming pared 0 bases from V and 5 bases from J, leaving 8 bases between. The length of the CDR3 is 14 residues. CDR3 nucleotide sequence: TGCGCCAGCAGCTTGGTTGATAATACCGGGGAGCTGTTTTTT. It codes for CASSLVDNTGELFF. Full variable domain (missing parts from reference TRBV5-1 and TRBJ2-2): KAGVTQTPRYLIKTRGQQVTLSCSPISGHRSVSWYQQTPGQGLQFLFEYFSETQRNKGNFPGRFSGRQFSNSRSEMNVSTLELGDSALYLCASSLVDNTGELFFGEGSRLTVL.

V is TRBV5-6 and J is TRBJ2-7, with TRBD1 matching 10 bases. Germline assignment: CDR1 SGHDT and CDR2 YYEEEE. The V and J ends lost 4 bases and 2 bases, in that order; junction bases with no gene match: 12. This CDR3 comprises 17 residues. The CDR3 DNA reads as TGTGCCAGCAGCACAGTCTACGGGACAGGGGTAACCTACGAGCAGTACTTC. This translates into CASSTVYGTGVTYEQYF.

CDR3 in amino acids: CASSETSGRYNEQFF. DNA for the CDR3: TGCGCCAGCAGTGAGACTAGCGGGAGGTACAATGAGCAGTTCTTC. The chain combines TRBV10-1 with TRBJ2-1, with 12 nucleotides matching TRBD2. The germline V gene has CDR1 WNHNN and CDR2 SYGVQD (reference sequence). This CDR3 has 15 amino acids. V was pared by 2 bases and J by 4 bases, with 0 bases of the junction left unmatched.

The CDR3 here is CASSRRQGTAYGYTF. In DNA, the CDR3 is TGTGCCAGCAGCAGACGACAGGGGACGGCCTATGGCTACACCTTC. The chain uses TRBV5-4 and TRBJ1-2; 8 nucleotides align to TRBD1. Germline loops: CDR1 SGHNT, CDR2 YYREEE (reference sequence). The CDR3 extends over 15 amino acids. J lost 4 bases, V lost 4 bases, and 9 bases had no gene match.

This clone appeared a single time. The rearrangement links TRBV19 to TRBJ2-1, with 15 bases lining up with TRBD2. The CDR3 spans 18 residues. Germline assignment: CDR1 LNHDA and CDR2 SQIVND (reference sequence). V dropped 0 bases and J dropped 4; count of bases not matched to a gene: 4. In DNA, the CDR3 is TGTGCCAGTAGTATAGAAGGACTAGCGGGAGGGGGGTACAATGAGCAGTTCTTC. It is translated as CASSIEGLAGGGYNEQFF. Filled out from reference TRBV19 and TRBJ2-1, the complete variable domain reads DGGITQSPKYLFRKEGQNVTLSCEQNLNHDAMYWYRQDPGQGLRLIYYSQIVNDFQKGDIAEGYSVSREKKESFPLTVTSAQKNPTAFYLCASSIEGLAGGGYNEQFFGPGTRLTVL.

This CDR3 reads CASSYGTGIDTEAFF. The CDR3 nucleotides are TGTGCCAGCAGTTACGGGACAGGGATCGACACTGAAGCTTTCTTT. The chain is built from TRBV6-5 and TRBJ1-1; 9 nucleotides line up with TRBD1. J was trimmed by 3 bases and V by 2 bases; bases with no gene match: 4. CDR1 MNHEY and CDR2 SVGAGI come from the germline V gene. The CDR3 covers 15 residues.

The chain employs TRBV28 and TRBJ2-1, with D possibly being TRBD2 (6 bases). Trimming cost V 2 bases and J 6 bases, with 11 bases left between them. The V gene's germline CDR1 is MDHEN and CDR2 SYDVKM. The CDR3 runs to 14 residues. CDR3 bases: TGTGCCAGCAGTTTAAGTAGCGGAGGCAATGAGCAGTTCTTC. It codes for CASSLSSGGNEQFF.

This rearrangement joins TRBV11-2 to TRBJ2-1; D assignment may be TRBD1 or TRBD2 (6 bases each). The CDR3 consists of 16 residues. The germline V gene encodes CDR1 SGHAT and CDR2 FQNNGV. V was trimmed by 5 bases and J by 6 bases, leaving 20 bases between them. Here the CDR3 reads CASSRIQGGLGNEQFF. The DNA of the CDR3 is TGTGCCAGCAGCAGAATACAGGGAGGATTGGGCAATGAGCAGTTCTTC.

V usage is TRBV27 and J usage is TRBJ2-6; D remains unclear. V lost 6 bases, J lost 0 bases, and 18 bases lay in between. This CDR3 comprises 18 residues. Germline assignment: CDR1 MNHEY and CDR2 SMNVEV (reference sequence). CDR3 bases: TGTGCCAGCAGAACTTCCCCGGGCCGCAGCTCTGGGGCCAACGTCCTGACTTTC. This translates into CASRTSPGRSSGANVLTF.

This rearrangement joins TRBV12-3 or TRBV12-4 to TRBJ1-1, with D hard to call. The CDR3 length is 12 residues. V lost 3 bases and J 11 bases, leaving 13 bases between the germline ends. The CDR3 DNA is TGTGCCAGCAGTTTCGGCGTCATGGGGGCTTTCTTT. Translation gives CASSFGVMGAFF.

The chain carries TRBV7-2 and TRBJ2-1; TRBD2 matches at 9 bases. The V and J ends lost 5 bases and 7 bases, in that order; junction bases with no gene match: 6. Germline V lookup: CDR1 SGHTA, CDR2 FQGNSA. This CDR3 region has 14 residues. CDR3 coding DNA: TGTGCCAGCAGCATTCTAGCGGGGTTTAATGAGCAGTTCTTC. Its translation: CASSILAGFNEQFF.

The gene calls are TRBV2 and TRBJ1-4; tentatively, D is TRBD1 (6 bases). CDR1 is SNHLY and CDR2 is FYNNEI in the germline V gene. The CDR3 extends over 15 amino acids. With 4 bases removed from V and 0 bases from J, the gap between germline ends came to 9 bases. The chain's CDR3 is CASSGTAPTNEKLFF. Here the CDR3 DNA reads TGTGCCAGCAGTGGGACAGCTCCAACTAATGAAAAACTGTTTTTT.

The chain couples TRBV10-3 to TRBJ1-4; no firm D call. V was trimmed by 6 bases and J by 7 bases, leaving 12 bases between them. Germline V gene sequence: CDR1 ENHRY, CDR2 SYGVKD. CDR3 length: 13 amino acids. CDR3 bases: TGTGCCATCAGGCAAATCGAGGGTGAAAAACTGTTTTTT. It encodes CAIRQIEGEKLFF.

The V call is TRBV27, the J call TRBJ1-4; a possible D gene is TRBD1 (6 bases). The CDR3 consists of 14 residues. CDR1 is MNHEY and CDR2 is SMNVEV in the germline V gene (reference sequence). V was shortened by 3 bases and J by 7 bases, with 12 bases between the two germline ends. This CDR3 is CASSFRGAGEKLFF. The CDR3 coding sequence is TGTGCCAGCAGTTTTCGGGGGGCGGGTGAAAAACTGTTTTTT.

V gene TRBV10-3 combines with J gene TRBJ2-7; no clear D. CDR1 is ENHRY and CDR2 is SYGVKD in the germline V gene. The ends were cut back, 3 bases at V and 4 bases at J, with 7 bases in the middle. This CDR3 has 12 residues. This chain's CDR3 is CAISEEQYEQYF. The CDR3 coding sequence is TGTGCCATCAGTGAAGAACAGTACGAGCAGTACTTC.